A single sample is the source of the 18 T cell receptor beta chains below, sequenced in a study of OX40 agonist ivuxolimab in advanced cancers. The protocol was immunoSEQ multiplex PCR, while the TCRdb copy is restricted to in-frame clones and leaves out a portion. The sample yields more than 65,000 clones, about 85% seen once. The material sequenced was CD4+ or CD8+ T cells sorted from blood, taken in a trial of the OX40 agonist ivuxolimab. All receptors come from an adult with an advanced solid tumor such as melanoma, head and neck, liver or kidney cancer.

The CDR3 DNA reads TGTGCCAGCAGCCCCTTTAGCGGGAGTCTTGGACAGTTCTTC. It specifies CASSPFSGSLGQFF. The V and J genes are TRBV7-2 and TRBJ2-1; 9 bases line up with TRBD2. The CDR3 consists of 14 residues. With 5 bases clipped from V and 13 bases from J, the junction kept 12 bases outside the gene matches. Germline CDR1 is SGHTA and CDR2 is FQGNSA.

The V call is TRBV5-1, the J call TRBJ2-7; unclear D gene. Trimming left V 0 bases short and J 3 bases short, with 10 bases between. CDR3 size: 14 residues. Germline CDR1 reads SGHRS; CDR2 reads YFSETQ. The CDR3 DNA is TGCGCCAGCAGCTTGGCCGACTGGGGCTACGAGCAGTACTTC. It yields the protein CASSLADWGYEQYF.

J is TRBJ2-3 and V is TRBV7-2, with 7 positions matching TRBD2. Germline lookup yields CDR1 SGHTA and CDR2 FQGNSA. The V and J ends lost 1 base and 6 bases, in that order; junction bases with no gene match: 13. CDR3 length: 17 residues. The CDR3 spells CASSLGGGITIWDTQYF. The CDR3 DNA follows: TGTGCCAGCAGCTTAGGGGGAGGGATTACTATTTGGGATACGCAGTATTTT.

CDR3 bases: TGCAGCGTTACTCCGGGACAGGGGAGGAACACTGAAGCTTTCTTT. This encodes CSVTPGQGRNTEAFF. This chain connects TRBV29-1 to TRBJ1-1, with TRBD1 matching over 10 bases. J was trimmed by 1 base and V by 5 bases; bases with no gene match: 7. The germline gives CDR1 SQVTM, CDR2 ANQGSEA. The CDR3 consists of 15 residues.

J is TRBJ2-5 and V is TRBV6-1; maybe TRBD2 (5 bases). CDR1 is MNHNS and CDR2 is SASEGT in the germline V gene. The V end lost 0 bases, the J end lost 3 bases, and 11 bases lay between the germline ends. The CDR3 is 15 residues long. The CDR3 spells CASSEASAGKETQYF. The CDR3 bases are TGTGCCAGCAGTGAAGCGTCGGCGGGTAAAGAGACCCAGTACTTC.

A few counts support this clone. V and J are TRBV2 and TRBJ1-2; maybe TRBD1 (5 bases). CDR1 and CDR2 (germline): SNHLY, FYNNEI. The CDR3 runs to 12 residues. V was shortened by 7 bases and J by 2 bases, with 8 bases between the two germline ends. The CDR3 DNA reads TGTGCCAGCACGGAGGGGAACTATGGCTACACCTTC. The encoded protein is CASTEGNYGYTF.

The CDR3 sequence is CASSTWEGGAGNTIYF. The CDR3 bases are TGTGCCAGCAGTACGTGGGAGGGGGGAGCAGGAAACACCATATATTTT. The V and J genes are TRBV28 and TRBJ1-3; perhaps TRBD1 as D (6 bases). The CDR3 covers 16 residues. The germline V gene encodes CDR1 MDHEN and CDR2 SYDVKM. Between the trimmed V and J ends, which lost 5 bases and 4 bases, there was a span of 18 bases.

This chain links TRBV19 with TRBJ2-2; 10 bases line up with TRBD2. CDR1 is LNHDA and CDR2 is SQIVND in the germline V gene (reference sequence). With V trimmed by 1 base and J by 9 bases, 8 bases remained unmatched. The CDR3 sequence is 16 residues long. CDR3 sequence reads: CASSIGRAGGPRELFF. The CDR3 DNA sequence: TGTGCCAGTAGTATAGGGCGAGCGGGAGGGCCCCGGGAGCTGTTTTTT.

This clone has only one observation. The chain links TRBV29-1 to TRBJ1-4; no clear D. The V end lost 4 bases, the J end lost 8 bases, and 17 bases lay between the germline ends. In germline, CDR1 is SQVTM, CDR2 ANQGSEA. The CDR3 contains 14 residues. CDR3 sequence reads: CSVGTANLQEKLFF. Here the CDR3 DNA reads TGCAGCGTTGGAACGGCAAACCTACAGGAAAAACTGTTTTTT. The full variable domain, in which reference TRBV29-1 and TRBJ1-4 provide the parts outside the CDR3, is SAVISQKPSRDICQRGTSLTIQCQVDSQVTMMFWYRQQPGQSLTLIATANQGSEATYESGFVIDKFPISRPNLTFSTLTVSNMSPEDSSIYLCSVGTANLQEKLFFGSGTQLSVL.

The chain uses TRBV11-3 and TRBJ2-1, with 9 nucleotides matching TRBD1. The CDR3 covers 15 residues. V lost 5 bases and J lost 7; bases outside the gene matches: 9. The germline gives CDR1 SGHNT, CDR2 YENEEA. CDR3 bases: TGTGCCAGCAGCCTGGGACAGGGAGAGAAGAATGAGCAGTTCTTC. As protein: CASSLGQGEKNEQFF.

The chain employs TRBV7-2 and TRBJ1-6; D remains unclear. Germline V gene sequence: CDR1 SGHTA, CDR2 FQGNSA. V was shortened by 0 bases and J by 8 bases, with 8 bases between the two germline ends. The CDR3 runs 14 residues. The CDR3 sequence is CASSLAPRDSPLHF. DNA of the CDR3: TGTGCCAGCAGCTTAGCGCCCCGGGATTCACCCCTCCACTTT.

The chain recombines TRBV28 with TRBJ2-1; TRBD2 matches 8 bases. CDR1 is MDHEN, CDR2 SYDVKM, per germline. This CDR3 has 15 residues. V lost 7 bases, J lost 10 bases, and 15 bases stayed unmatched. This chain's CDR3 is CASNLPGAGLDEQFF. Written as DNA, the CDR3 is TGTGCCAGCAACCTCCCCGGGGCGGGACTAGACGAGCAGTTCTTC.

This clone appeared a few times. This chain connects TRBV19 to TRBJ2-1; 9 nucleotides match TRBD2. The CDR3 totals 14 residues. CDR1 LNHDA and CDR2 SQIVND come from the germline V gene (reference sequence). V shed 8 bases, J shed 6 bases, and the junction held 8 bases outside the gene matches. The CDR3 protein is CASSASGGTNEQFF. The CDR3 DNA is TGTGCCAGTTCAGCGAGCGGGGGGACCAATGAGCAGTTCTTC.

Only one count was recorded for this clone. The rearrangement joins TRBV19 to TRBJ2-1; D is perhaps TRBD2 (6 bases). V was cut by 10 bases and J by 7 bases, with 23 bases left in between. This CDR3 has 15 amino acids. Germline lookup yields CDR1 LNHDA and CDR2 SQIVND (reference sequence). The CDR3 region has the DNA TGTGCCACCGACTCTAGGGATGGTGCGGGAAATGAGCAGTTCTTC. Translation gives CATDSRDGAGNEQFF.

The chain uses TRBV18 and TRBJ2-5; D unresolved. Trimming shortened V by 2 bases and J by 0 bases, and 7 bases separated the two germline ends. The length of the CDR3 is 14 residues. CDR1 is KGHSH, CDR2 LQKENI, per germline. CDR3 sequence: CASSPSSYQETQYF. The CDR3 nucleotides are TGTGCCAGCTCACCAAGTTCGTACCAAGAGACCCAGTACTTC.

V gene TRBV30 combines with J gene TRBJ2-1, with 9 nucleotides matching TRBD2. The J segment lost 4 bases and the V segment lost 0 bases, leaving 4 bases of the junction unmatched. The CDR3 consists of 15 residues. Germline V gene sequence: CDR1 GTSNPN, CDR2 SVGIG (reference sequence). The CDR3 nucleotides read TGTGCCTGGAGTGTAGGTAGCGGGGGATACAATGAGCAGTTCTTC. It yields the protein CAWSVGSGGYNEQFF.

This clone was detected once. The chain carries TRBV18 and TRBJ2-7; D gene ambiguous. The CDR3 has 14 residues. The germline CDR1 and CDR2 sequences are KGHSH and LQKENI. The ends were cut back, 6 bases at V and 1 base at J, with 13 bases in the middle. Here the CDR3 reads CASSTLVFSYEQYF. The CDR3 DNA sequence: TGTGCCAGCTCTACCTTAGTCTTTTCCTACGAGCAGTACTTC. Together with reference TRBV18 and TRBJ2-7, the CDR3 gives the full variable domain: NAGVMQNPRHLVRRRGQEARLRCSPMKGHSHVYWYRQLPEEGLKFMVYLQKENIIDESGMPKERFSAEFPKEGPSILRIQQVVRGDSAAYFCASSTLVFSYEQYFGPGTRLTVT.

The chain recombines TRBV10-3 with TRBJ2-3; possibly TRBD1 or TRBD2 for D (6 bases each). The CDR3 extends over 15 amino acids. The germline V gene has CDR1 ENHRY and CDR2 SYGVKD. The germline V and J ends were trimmed by 6 bases and 0 bases, with 13 bases remaining between them. CDR3 sequence reads: CAIRGAGRSTDTQYF. The CDR3 DNA sequence: TGTGCCATCAGGGGGGCGGGACGGAGCACAGATACGCAGTATTTT.